The 8 T cell receptor beta chains given below trace back to one sample, sequenced in a study of T cells after yellow fever vaccination. TCRdb itself ran the 5' RACE reads through MiXCR, one entry per CDR3 protein. The sample lists under 600,000 distinct CDR3 sequences, less than 15% seen once, with over 12% in the top ten. The sequences come from PBMCs, collected on the day of the yellow fever booster vaccination. The source of these receptors is a man aged 25-45 years who received the YFV17D yellow fever vaccine.

The gene calls are TRBV20-1 and TRBJ1-1; possible D gene TRBD1, 5 bases. The CDR3 is made up of 13 amino acids. The V and J ends lost 3 bases and 4 bases respectively, with 12 bases between them. In germline, CDR1 is DFQATT, CDR2 SNEGSKA (reference sequence). CDR3 DNA sequence: TGCAGTGCTAGTTTAAACAGGATCACTGAAGCTTTCTTT. Protein product: CSASLNRITEAFF.

This chain links TRBV7-2 with TRBJ2-2; TRBD1 might be the D (6 bases). The V and J ends lost 3 bases and 6 bases respectively, with 14 bases between them. From germline, CDR1 is SGHTA and CDR2 FQGNSA. The CDR3 loop spans 15 amino acids. CDR3 nucleotides: TGTGCCAGCAGCTTTTTCGACAGGATGGCCGGGGAGCTGTTTTTT. This translates into CASSFFDRMAGELFF.

The sample holds many counts of this clonotype. The rearrangement links TRBV7-9 to TRBJ1-6; no firm D call. CDR1 is SEHNR and CDR2 is FQNEAQ in the germline V gene (reference sequence). The CDR3 extends over 14 amino acids. V gave up 1 base and J gave up 4 bases, with 5 bases separating them. The CDR3 DNA reads as TGTGCCAGCAGCTTAGAACAGTATAATTCACCCCTCCACTTT. The encoded protein is CASSLEQYNSPLHF.

This clonotype has just a few counts. V and J are TRBV5-1 and TRBJ2-1; 7 bases align to TRBD1. After removal of 4 bases from V and 8 bases from J, the junction contained 6 bases not matched to a gene. CDR1 and CDR2 from the germline V gene are SGHRS and YFSETQ. This CDR3 is built from 13 residues. The CDR3 region has the DNA TGCGCCAGCAGCCCACAGGGGCGGTATGAGCAGTTCTTC. It specifies CASSPQGRYEQFF.

This clonotype was detected only a few times. V usage is TRBV29-1 and J usage is TRBJ2-3; D is ambiguous. The CDR3 sequence is 12 residues long. Trimming took 5 bases from V and 4 from J, leaving 10 bases between them. Germline CDR1 and CDR2: SQVTM and ANQGSEA. The CDR3 DNA sequence: TGCAGCGTTATCAGCGCGGCAGATACGCAGTATTTT. It is translated as CSVISAADTQYF.

This clonotype was counted a few times. The chain joins TRBV24-1 to TRBJ2-7; D gene unclear. V gave up 12 bases and J gave up 6 bases, with 20 bases separating them. The length of the CDR3 is 13 residues. Germline V gene lookup returns CDR1 KGHDR and CDR2 SFDVKD. The CDR3 loop is CAATRKGFREQYF. DNA of the CDR3: TGTGCCGCCACCCGAAAGGGATTCCGCGAGCAGTACTTC.

This clonotype was detected a few times. This chain joins TRBV27 and TRBJ2-1; D assignment may be TRBD1 or TRBD2 (6 bases each). The germline CDR1 and CDR2 sequences are MNHEY and SMNVEV (reference sequence). The CDR3 length is 13 residues. V lost 5 bases to trimming and J lost 7 bases, with 12 bases between them. CDR3 region: CASSILGGNEQFF. CDR3 nucleotide sequence: TGTGCCAGCAGTATTCTAGGGGGGAATGAGCAGTTCTTC.

This clonotype was seen ten or more times. The rearrangement uses TRBV5-1 and TRBJ2-7, with D maybe TRBD2 (6 bases). CDR1 SGHRS and CDR2 YFSETQ come from the germline V gene. The germline V and J ends were trimmed by 2 bases and 0 bases, with 9 bases remaining between them. This CDR3 is built from 14 residues. CDR3 in DNA: TGCGCCAGCAGCTTTGGCGGGGCCTCCTACGAGCAGTACTTC. The encoded protein is CASSFGGASYEQYF.